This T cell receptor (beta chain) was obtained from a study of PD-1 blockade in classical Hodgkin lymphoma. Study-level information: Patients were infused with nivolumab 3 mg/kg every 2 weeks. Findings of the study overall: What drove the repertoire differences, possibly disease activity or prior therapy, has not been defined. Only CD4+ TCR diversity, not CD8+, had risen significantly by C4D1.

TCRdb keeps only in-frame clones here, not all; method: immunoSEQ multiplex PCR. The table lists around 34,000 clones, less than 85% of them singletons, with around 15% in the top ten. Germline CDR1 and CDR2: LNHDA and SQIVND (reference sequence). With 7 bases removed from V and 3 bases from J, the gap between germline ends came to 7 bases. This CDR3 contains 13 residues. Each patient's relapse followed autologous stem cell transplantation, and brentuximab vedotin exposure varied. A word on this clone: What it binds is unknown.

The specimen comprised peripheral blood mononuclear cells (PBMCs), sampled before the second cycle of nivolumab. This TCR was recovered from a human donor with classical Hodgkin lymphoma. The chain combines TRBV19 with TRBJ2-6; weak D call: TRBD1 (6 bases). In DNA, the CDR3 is TGTGCCAGTAACAGGGTTGGGGCCAACGTCCTGACTTTC. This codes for CASNRVGANVLTF.